These 18 T cell receptor beta chains share one sample of origin, sequenced in a study of blood T cell repertoires in COVID-19. Produced via immunoSEQ multiplex PCR; TCRdb's table is partial and in-frame only. The sample records 200,000 or so clones, more than 80% being singletons. Sample: PBMCs or T cells enriched from blood (not recorded which). These receptor sequences come from a woman aged 40 to 50 with acute COVID-19.

V usage is TRBV25-1 and J usage is TRBJ2-5; 8 bases line up with TRBD1. Germline assignment: CDR1 MGHDK and CDR2 SYGVNS. The CDR3 has 15 amino acids. V was clipped by 1 base and J by 5 bases; unmatched bases: 6. The CDR3, as DNA: TGTGCCAGCAGTGAATTAAGGACAGGGTTGGAGACCCAGTACTTC. Amino acids: CASSELRTGLETQYF.

This chain connects TRBV30 to TRBJ1-2; TRBD1 matches 9 bases. This CDR3 is 13 amino acids long. Per germline, CDR1 GTSNPN and CDR2 SVGIG (reference sequence). Trimming removed 0 bases from V and 5 bases from J; junction bases left unmatched: 1. CDR3 bases: TGTGCCTGGAGTGTCGGGACAGGGTATGGCTACACCTTC. Residues: CAWSVGTGYGYTF.

V and J are TRBV10-3 and TRBJ1-1; D may be TRBD1 (5 bases). V was cut by 3 bases and J by 1 base, with 6 bases left in between. Looked up from germline, CDR1 is ENHRY and CDR2 is SYGVKD. The CDR3 is 13 residues long. DNA of the CDR3: TGTGCCATCAGTGACCAGGGGAACACTGAAGCTTTCTTT. Protein: CAISDQGNTEAFF.

As regards this clone: The same CDR3 also results from other DNA sequences found in this sample. This chain joins TRBV18 and TRBJ1-1; D possibly corresponds to TRBD1 (6 bases). Germline V gene lookup returns CDR1 KGHSH and CDR2 LQKENI. The CDR3 contains 14 residues. V dropped 1 base and J dropped 2 bases, with 8 bases sitting between them. The DNA of the CDR3 is TGTGCCAGCTCACCACAGACAGGAAACACTGAAGCTTTCTTT. Amino acids: CASSPQTGNTEAFF.

The gene calls are TRBV2 and TRBJ1-2; 7 nucleotides match TRBD1. CDR3 size: 13 residues. V was clipped by 5 bases and J by 7 bases; unmatched bases: 7. Germline CDR1 and CDR2: SNHLY and FYNNEI. CDR3 in amino acids: CASSPTGIGGYTF. The DNA of the CDR3 is TGTGCCAGCAGTCCGACAGGGATTGGTGGCTACACCTTC. Full variable domain (missing parts from reference TRBV2 and TRBJ1-2): EPEVTQTPSHQVTQMGQEVILRCVPISNHLYFYWYRQILGQKVEFLVSFYNNEISEKSEIFDDQFSVERPDGSNFTLKIRSTKLEDSAMYFCASSPTGIGGYTFGSGTRLTVV.

CDR3 protein: CASSGSRGDNYGYTF. CDR3 sequence (DNA): TGTGCCAGCAGCGGCTCCAGGGGCGATAACTATGGCTACACCTTC. The chain has TRBV9 and TRBJ1-2; D perhaps matches TRBD1 (6 bases). Trimming removed 3 bases at V and 1 base at J, with 13 bases between. The CDR3 loop spans 15 amino acids. CDR1 and CDR2 (germline): SGDLS, YYNGEE.

The chain couples TRBV29-1 to TRBJ2-3; D possibly corresponds to TRBD2 (6 bases). Germline assignment: CDR1 SQVTM and CDR2 ANQGSEA. CDR3 length: 14 residues. The V and J ends lost 5 bases and 5 bases respectively, with 17 bases between them. Written as DNA, the CDR3 is TGCAGCGTTACGGGGGTTTCCTTAGGAGATACGCAGTATTTT. Protein sequence: CSVTGVSLGDTQYF.

The V and J genes are TRBV7-8 and TRBJ1-5, with D perhaps TRBD1 (6 bases). The germline V gene encodes CDR1 SGHVS and CDR2 FQNEAQ. Trimming removed 5 bases at V and 3 bases at J, with 14 bases between. CDR3 length: 15 amino acids. DNA of the CDR3: TGTGCCAGCAGCGATAACAGGGAAATCAATCAGCCCCAGCATTTT. It translates to CASSDNREINQPQHF.

This clone has just one count. This chain connects TRBV3-1 (or the pseudogene TRBV3-2) to TRBJ2-2; 8 nucleotides line up with TRBD1. Germline CDR1 LGHDT, CDR2 YNNKEL (reference sequence). This CDR3 is 15 amino acids long. V lost 0 bases and J lost 7; bases outside the gene matches: 4. The CDR3 region has the DNA TGTGCCAGCAGCCAAGATGACAGGGGATACGGGGAGCTGTTTTTT. The encoded protein is CASSQDDRGYGELFF.

The chain links TRBV27 to TRBJ1-2, with D possibly being TRBD1 (6 bases). The V end lost 2 bases, the J end lost 5 bases, and 21 bases lay between the germline ends. Germline CDR1 reads MNHEY; CDR2 reads SMNVEV (reference sequence). The CDR3 has 17 amino acids. Here the CDR3 DNA reads TGTGCCAGCAGTTTAACCAATTCGTACGGGACACAATATGGCTACACCTTC. It codes for CASSLTNSYGTQYGYTF.

V usage is TRBV11-2 and J usage is TRBJ1-1; weak D call: TRBD1 (6 bases). This CDR3 comprises 16 residues. Trimming shortened V by 5 bases and J by 4 bases, and 20 bases separated the two germline ends. CDR1 is SGHAT, CDR2 FQNNGV, per germline. CDR3 coding DNA: TGTGCCAGCAGCCCCGCGGGGGGGGCTATGGGCACTGAAGCTTTCTTT. This gives the protein CASSPAGGAMGTEAFF.

This clone was seen only a few times. The chain carries TRBV7-8 and TRBJ2-7; TRBD1 matches 9 bases. Germline values: CDR1 SGHVS, CDR2 FQNEAQ. V lost 0 bases to trimming and J lost 7 bases; unmatched junction nucleotides: 7. This CDR3 is 15 amino acids long. The DNA of the CDR3 is TGTGCCAGCAGCTTAGCCGGGACAGGGTTGTGGGAGCAGTACTTC. Amino acids: CASSLAGTGLWEQYF.

The chain recombines TRBV30 with TRBJ1-3; tentatively, D is TRBD1 (6 bases). Germline values: CDR1 GTSNPN, CDR2 SVGIG (reference sequence). CDR3 length equals 13 residues. Trimming took 5 bases from V and 3 from J, leaving 11 bases between them. The CDR3 is CAWGQGIGNTIYF. In DNA, the CDR3 is TGTGCCTGGGGCCAGGGGATTGGAAACACCATATATTTT.

The chain couples TRBV27 to TRBJ2-2; D unresolved. CDR1 is MNHEY and CDR2 is SMNVEV in the germline V gene (reference sequence). V gave up 1 base and J gave up 2 bases, with 8 bases separating them. The CDR3 runs 15 residues. The DNA of the CDR3 is TGTGCCAGCAGTTTATATCACAGAAACACCGGGGAGCTGTTTTTT. This sequence encodes CASSLYHRNTGELFF.

V gene TRBV5-8 combines with J gene TRBJ2-3; TRBD2 might be the D (5 bases). Looked up from germline, CDR1 is SGHTS and CDR2 is YDEGEE. The germline V and J ends were trimmed by 4 bases and 4 bases, with 10 bases remaining between them. This CDR3 is built from 13 residues. The DNA for the CDR3 is TGTGCCAGCAGCCTGTCCGGGGCAGATACGCAGTATTTT. Encoded protein: CASSLSGADTQYF.

The rearrangement links TRBV6-6 to TRBJ2-7; TRBD1 is a possible D gene (6 bases). The CDR3 totals 15 residues. Deletions cut 2 bases from V and 0 bases from J, with 11 bases between. Germline V gene data show CDR1 as MNHNY and CDR2 as SVGAGI (reference sequence). The CDR3 DNA sequence: TGTGCCAGCAGTTACGGGCAGGGGTTCTCCTACGAGCAGTACTTC. Amino acids: CASSYGQGFSYEQYF.

The chain links TRBV5-4 to TRBJ2-2; TRBD1 might be the D (5 bases). Trimming removed 4 bases from V and 0 bases from J, with 10 bases in between. There are 15 residues in the CDR3. Germline loops: CDR1 SGHNT, CDR2 YYREEE (reference sequence). This CDR3 reads CASSGQGANTGELFF. As DNA, the CDR3 is TGTGCCAGCAGCGGACAAGGAGCGAACACCGGGGAGCTGTTTTTT.

This clone occurred once. The genes are TRBV10-1 and TRBJ2-3, with D unclear. CDR3 length: 16 residues. V lost 6 bases, J lost 4 bases, and 20 bases lay in between. Germline V gives CDR1 WNHNN, CDR2 SYGVQD (reference sequence). The CDR3 DNA reads TGCGCCAGCAGCGGCGAGAGGAGTTATAATGCAGATACGCAGTATTTT. Residues: CASSGERSYNADTQYF.